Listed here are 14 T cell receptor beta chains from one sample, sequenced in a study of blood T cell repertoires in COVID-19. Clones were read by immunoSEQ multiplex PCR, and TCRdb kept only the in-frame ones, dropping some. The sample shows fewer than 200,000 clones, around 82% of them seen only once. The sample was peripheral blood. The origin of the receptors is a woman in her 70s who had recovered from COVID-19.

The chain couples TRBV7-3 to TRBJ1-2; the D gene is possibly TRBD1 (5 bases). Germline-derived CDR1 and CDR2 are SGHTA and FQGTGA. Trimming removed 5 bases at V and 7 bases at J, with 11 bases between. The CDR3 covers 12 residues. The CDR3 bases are TGTGCCAGCAGCCCCGGGAGGGGTGGCTACACCTTC. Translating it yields CASSPGRGGYTF. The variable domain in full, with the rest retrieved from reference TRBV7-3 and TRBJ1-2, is GAGVSQTPSNKVTEKGKYVELRCDPISGHTALYWYRQSLGQGPEFLIYFQGTGAADDSGLPNDRFFAVRPEGSVSTLKIQRTERGDSAVYLCASSPGRGGYTFGSGTRLTVV.

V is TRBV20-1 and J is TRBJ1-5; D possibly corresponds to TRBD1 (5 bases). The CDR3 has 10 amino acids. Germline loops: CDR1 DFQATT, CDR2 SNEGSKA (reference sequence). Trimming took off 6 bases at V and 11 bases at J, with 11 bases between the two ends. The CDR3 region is CSAGDWAQHF. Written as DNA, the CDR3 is TGCAGTGCAGGGGACTGGGCCCAGCATTTT.

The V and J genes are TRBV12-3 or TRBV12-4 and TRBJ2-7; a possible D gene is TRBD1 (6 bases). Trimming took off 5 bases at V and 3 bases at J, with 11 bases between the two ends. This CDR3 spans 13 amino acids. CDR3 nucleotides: TGTGCCAGCAGTCTAGGACAGTACTACGAGCAGTACTTC. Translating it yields CASSLGQYYEQYF.

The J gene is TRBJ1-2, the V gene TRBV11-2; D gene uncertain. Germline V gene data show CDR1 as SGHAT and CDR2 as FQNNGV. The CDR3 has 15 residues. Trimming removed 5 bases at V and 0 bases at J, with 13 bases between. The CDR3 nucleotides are TGTGCCAGCAGCCCCCCGGGGATCCCTAACTATGGCTACACCTTC. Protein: CASSPPGIPNYGYTF.

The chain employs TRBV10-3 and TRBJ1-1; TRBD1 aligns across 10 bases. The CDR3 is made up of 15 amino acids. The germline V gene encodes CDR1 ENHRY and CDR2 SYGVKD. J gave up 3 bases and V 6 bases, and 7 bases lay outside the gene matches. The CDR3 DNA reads TGTGCCATCAGCGGGGACAGGGGACGGGACACTGAAGCTTTCTTT. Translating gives CAISGDRGRDTEAFF.

This chain's CDR3 is CASSVDYPEQFF. The CDR3 DNA follows: TGCGCCAGCAGCGTCGACTACCCTGAGCAGTTCTTC. The chain is built from TRBV5-1 and TRBJ2-1; D possibly corresponds to TRBD2 (5 bases). CDR3 length equals 12 residues. Looked up from germline, CDR1 is SGHRS and CDR2 is YFSETQ. Trimming stripped 4 bases from V and 9 bases from J, with 11 bases between.

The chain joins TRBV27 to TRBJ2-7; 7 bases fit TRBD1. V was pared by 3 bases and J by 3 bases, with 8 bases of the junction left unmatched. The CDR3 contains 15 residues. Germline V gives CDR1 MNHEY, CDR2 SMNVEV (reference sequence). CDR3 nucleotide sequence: TGTGCCAGCAGTTTCGGCAGGGGGAGTAACTACGAGCAGTACTTC. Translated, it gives CASSFGRGSNYEQYF.

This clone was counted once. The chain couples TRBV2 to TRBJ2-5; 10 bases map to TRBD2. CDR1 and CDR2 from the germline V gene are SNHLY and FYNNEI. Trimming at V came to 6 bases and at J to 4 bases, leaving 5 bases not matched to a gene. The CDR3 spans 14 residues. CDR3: CASRPERGGETQYF. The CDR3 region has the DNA TGTGCCAGCAGGCCCGAGCGGGGGGGAGAGACCCAGTACTTC.

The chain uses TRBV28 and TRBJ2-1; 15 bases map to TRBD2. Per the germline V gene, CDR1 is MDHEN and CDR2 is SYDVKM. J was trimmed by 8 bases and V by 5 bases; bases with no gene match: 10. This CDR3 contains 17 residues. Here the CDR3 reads CASSPARTSGGGDEQFF. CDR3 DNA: TGTGCCAGCAGTCCCGCAAGGACTAGCGGGGGGGGTGATGAGCAGTTCTTC.

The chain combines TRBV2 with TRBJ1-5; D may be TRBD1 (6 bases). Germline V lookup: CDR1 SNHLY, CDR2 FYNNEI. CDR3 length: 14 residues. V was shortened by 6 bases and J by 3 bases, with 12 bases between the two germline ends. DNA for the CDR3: TGTGCCAGCAGACTGACAGGCACCAATCAGCCCCAGCATTTT. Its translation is CASRLTGTNQPQHF.

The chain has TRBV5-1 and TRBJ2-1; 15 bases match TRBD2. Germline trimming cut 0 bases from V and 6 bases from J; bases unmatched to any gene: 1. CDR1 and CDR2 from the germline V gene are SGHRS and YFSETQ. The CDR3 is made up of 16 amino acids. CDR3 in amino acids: CASSLGGLAGGNEQFF. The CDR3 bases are TGCGCCAGCAGCTTGGGGGGACTAGCGGGAGGCAATGAGCAGTTCTTC.

Here the CDR3 DNA reads TGTGCCAGCAGCGAACAGGGGGCGCCGGGCGGGGAGCTGTTTTTT. It is translated as CASSEQGAPGGELFF. J is TRBJ2-2 and V is TRBV9, with 9 bases fitting TRBD1. The CDR3 has 15 residues. The germline V gene encodes CDR1 SGDLS and CDR2 YYNGEE. J lost 7 bases, V lost 3 bases, and 7 bases had no gene match.

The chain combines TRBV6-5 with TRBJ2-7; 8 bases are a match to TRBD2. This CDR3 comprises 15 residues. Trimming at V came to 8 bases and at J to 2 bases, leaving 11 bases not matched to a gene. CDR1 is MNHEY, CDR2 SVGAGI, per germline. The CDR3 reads CASPRGGPGPYEQYF. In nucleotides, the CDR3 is TGTGCCAGCCCCCGGGGGGGCCCCGGACCCTACGAGCAGTACTTC.

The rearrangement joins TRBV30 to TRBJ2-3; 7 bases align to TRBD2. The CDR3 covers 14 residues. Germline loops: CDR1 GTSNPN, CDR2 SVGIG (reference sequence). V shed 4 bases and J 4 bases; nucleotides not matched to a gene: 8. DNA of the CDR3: TGTGCCTGGAAGGACACTAGCGCGGCAGATACGCAGTATTTT. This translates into CAWKDTSAADTQYF.